This T cell receptor (beta chain) was observed in a study of T-cell memory formation after mild COVID-19. Study overall: For the most part, TCR clusters were specific to one donor.

Regarding the study as a whole: Clones that got smaller from day 15 to 85 had even CD4/CD8, while clones growing later tipped toward CD4+.

Comment on this clonotype: Its specificity is not known.

Each CDR3 protein is one row after TCRdb ran MiXCR on the 5' RACE reads. The sample holds roughly 620,000 distinct CDR3 sequences, roughly 18% seen once. This clonotype originated in an adult woman who had mild COVID-19 (a few samples of this study predate the infection). Cell type and time point are not known. Sequencing was carried out using PBMCs or a T cell subset sorted from them (not recorded which).

The CDR3 loop reads CAWSLRGQFYEQYF. DNA of the CDR3: TGTGCCTGGAGTTTACGGGGACAATTCTACGAGCAGTACTTC. The chain links TRBV30 to TRBJ2-7; TRBD1 might be the D (6 bases). This CDR3 comprises 14 residues. V shed 2 bases and J shed 3 bases, with 14 bases lying between them. Per germline, CDR1 GTSNPN and CDR2 SVGIG (reference sequence). Combining the CDR3 with reference TRBV30 and TRBJ2-7 gives the whole variable domain SQTIHQWPATLVQPVGSPLSLECTVEGTSNPNLYWYRQAAGRGLQLLFYSVGIGQISSEVPQNLSASRPQDRQFILSSKKLLLSDSGFYLCAWSLRGQFYEQYFGPGTRLTVT.